What follows is one T cell receptor beta chain and its context. This receptor's antigen is unknown. No base qualities exist here, and no much larger clone lies one base off it. The CDR3 runs 11 amino acids, cysteine and phenylalanine included. Only the CDR3 part of the read is kept: 33 bases, read in frame from the first base. Based on the germline V gene, the CDR1 and CDR2 sequences are WSHSY and SAAADI. These data belong to a study of CD8+ T cells in alopecia areata (dated by TCRdb to the late 2010s). Context from the whole study: The treated patients took part in an open-label pilot trial in which moderate-to-severe alopecia areata was treated with oral tofacitinib at 5 to 10 mg twice daily. Tofacitinib was given for 6 to 18 months, followed by 6 months of follow-up off drug to assess delayed response and recurrence. To study T cell clonal expansion in alopecia areata, the researchers applied high-throughput TCRbeta sequencing to both the C3H/HeJ mouse model and human patients. Clonality in the scalp was compared among normal scalp (n=4), patchy alopecia areata scalp (n=8), and alopecia totalis/universalis scalp (n=8). RNA was obtained with the PAXgene miRNA kit for fixed scalp, the miRNeasy kit for PBMCs, and the RNeasy kit for mouse skin. For the treated patients, the SALT score, which quantifies what percentage of scalp surface area is affected, served as the measure of disease severity. Scalp tissue and sorted CD4+ and CD8+ peripheral blood T cells from patchy and totalis/universalis alopecia areata patients and from healthy controls were covered by human TCRbeta sequencing. Patients on tofacitinib were biopsied at baseline and after 4 and 24 weeks of treatment, and several of the patients also had a later scalp biopsy. Amplification of TCRbeta CDR3 regions was done by immunoSEQ multiplex PCR using 35 Vbeta forward primers and 13 Jbeta reverse primers. Overall results and qualifications from the work: Higher clonality and more expanded CD8+ clones were observed in lesional scalp than in normal scalp, particularly in alopecia totalis/universalis, a finding suggestive of antigenic drive. Tofacitinib significantly lowered scalp clonality and the number of expanded CD8+ clones among the top 100 scalp clones. Many expanded lesional clones persisted in scalp and blood during tofacitinib treatment, which may partly explain relapse after stopping treatment. Because the treated cohort was small and had only one nonresponder, larger studies are needed to examine links between baseline CD8+ expansion and response. Shared TCR sequences between patients were less evident than in mice, which may be partly attributable to HLA diversity in the patient population. Unlike mouse skin, which is dominated by gammadelta T cells, normal human skin has resident alphabeta T cells that are also sequenced, and this complicates analysis of the scalp TCR repertoire.

According to the study, the label for this sample's time point signals: around 4 weeks on oral tofacitinib. The treatment or condition tag for this specimen amounts to: oral pan-JAK inhibitor, 5-10 mg twice daily. Lesional scalp punch biopsies and peripheral blood were collected from alopecia areata patients. PBMCs were separated by density centrifugation and stained for CD3, CD4 and CD8, after which CD4+ and CD8+ T cells were sorted on a FACSAria. The receptor library was made with the immunoSEQ multiplex PCR assay. RNA was extracted from all samples and reverse transcribed into cDNA, which served as template for TCR sequencing. SuperScript III was used for first-strand cDNA synthesis, primed with a 2:1 mix of oligo-dT and random hexamers. Amplification bias was assessed with a synthetic immune receptor repertoire, and residual bias was removed computationally. Regarding the original processing steps: Raw reads were preprocessed to remove errors, and CDR3 was defined according to IMGT conventions as the region from the conserved cysteine to phenylalanine. To get clonality, Shannon entropy was normalized by log2 of the number of productive unique TCRs and the result was subtracted from 1. Whether scalp clones were CD4 or CD8 was inferred by matching scalp TCRbeta sequences against CD4 and CD8 repertoires sorted from blood. TCRdb mirrors the immuneACCESS table, restricted to in-frame sequences. Some clones are absent from its copies; in checked studies, under half trace to an unresolved V gene, and the reason for the others is unknown. V, J and clone size are taken as reported in that table, and D and trimming were inferred from the DNA itself. The sample profile shows 130,000 or so clones; about 85% of them were found once. The ten biggest clones cover 13% of the sample.

This clonotype originated in a human donor with alopecia areata. The chain links TRBV10-2 with TRBJ1-2; a confident D gene designation cannot be given. The sample here was CD8+ T cells sorted from blood, taken at week 4, from a patient treated with tofacitinib. This receptor carries the CDR3 CAAAGNNGYTF. Read as DNA, the sequence is TGCGCTGCCGCCGGGAACAATGGCTACACCTTC.